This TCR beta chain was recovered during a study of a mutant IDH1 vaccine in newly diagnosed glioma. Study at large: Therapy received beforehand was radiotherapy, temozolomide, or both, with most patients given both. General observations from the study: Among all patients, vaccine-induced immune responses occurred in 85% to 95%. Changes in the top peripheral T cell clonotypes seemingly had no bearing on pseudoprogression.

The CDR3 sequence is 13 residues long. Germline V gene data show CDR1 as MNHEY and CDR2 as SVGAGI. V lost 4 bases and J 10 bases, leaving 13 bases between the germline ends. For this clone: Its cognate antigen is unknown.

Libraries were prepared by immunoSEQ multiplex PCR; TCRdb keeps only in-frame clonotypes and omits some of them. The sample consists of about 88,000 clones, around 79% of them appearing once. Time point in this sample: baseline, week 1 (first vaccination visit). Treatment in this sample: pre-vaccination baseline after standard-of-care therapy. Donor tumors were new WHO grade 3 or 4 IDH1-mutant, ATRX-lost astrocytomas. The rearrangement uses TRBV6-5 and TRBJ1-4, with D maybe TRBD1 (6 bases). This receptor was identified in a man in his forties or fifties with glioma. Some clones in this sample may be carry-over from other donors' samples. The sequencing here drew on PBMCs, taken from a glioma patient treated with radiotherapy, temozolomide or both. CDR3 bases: TGTGCCAGCAGTTTCGAACAGGGAAGAAAACTGTTTTTT. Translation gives CASSFEQGRKLFF.